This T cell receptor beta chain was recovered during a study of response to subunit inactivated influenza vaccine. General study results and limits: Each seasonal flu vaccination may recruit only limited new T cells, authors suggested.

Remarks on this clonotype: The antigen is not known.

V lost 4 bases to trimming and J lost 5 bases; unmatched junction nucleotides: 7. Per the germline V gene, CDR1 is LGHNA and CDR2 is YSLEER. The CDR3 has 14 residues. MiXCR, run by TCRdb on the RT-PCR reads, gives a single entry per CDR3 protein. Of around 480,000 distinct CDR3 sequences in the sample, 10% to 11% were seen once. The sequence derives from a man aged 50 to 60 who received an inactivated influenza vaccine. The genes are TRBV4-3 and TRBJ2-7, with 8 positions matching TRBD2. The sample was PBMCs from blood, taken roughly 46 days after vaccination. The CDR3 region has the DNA TGCGCCAGCAGCCCGGGTAGAGCGGGAGACGAGCAGTACTTC. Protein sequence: CASSPGRAGDEQYF.